The 23 T cell receptor beta chains in this list originate from one sample, sequenced in a study of blood T cell repertoires in COVID-19. TCRdb's copy holds only in-frame clones and misses some; the assay was immunoSEQ multiplex PCR. The profile shows 150,000 to 200,000 clones, approximately 79% of them singletons. Material: peripheral blood. These receptors were taken from a woman between 40 and 50 years old with COVID-19, enrolled during active disease.

The chain is built from TRBV5-4 and TRBJ2-2, with 11 bases lining up with TRBD1. J lost 5 bases, V lost 4 bases, and 7 bases had no gene match. The CDR3 runs 16 residues. Germline V gene lookup returns CDR1 SGHNT and CDR2 YYREEE (reference sequence). CDR3 residues: CASSPGQGAVTGELFF. The CDR3 nucleotides read TGTGCCAGCAGCCCCGGACAGGGGGCAGTGACCGGGGAGCTGTTTTTT. Using reference TRBV5-4 and TRBJ2-2 for the parts outside the CDR3, the full variable domain is ETGVTQSPTHLIKTRGQQVTLRCSSQSGHNTVSWYQQALGQGPQFIFQYYREEENGRGNFPPRFSGLQFPNYSSELNVNALELDDSALYLCASSPGQGAVTGELFFGEGSRLTVL.

The chain joins TRBV6-5 to TRBJ2-1, with 7 positions matching TRBD2. Trimming at V came to 8 bases and at J to 9 bases, leaving 7 bases not matched to a gene. There are 12 residues in the CDR3. In germline, CDR1 is MNHEY, CDR2 SVGAGI. CDR3 nucleotides: TGTGCCAGCGGCGCTAGCGGCGCTGAGCAGTTCTTC. It yields the protein CASGASGAEQFF.

The chain uses TRBV19 and TRBJ1-2, with D unclear. Germline lookup yields CDR1 LNHDA and CDR2 SQIVND (reference sequence). The ends were cut back, 3 bases at V and 4 bases at J, with 9 bases in the middle. CDR3 length: 13 amino acids. The CDR3 sequence is CASSIAQVYGYTF. CDR3 coding DNA: TGTGCCAGTAGTATCGCACAAGTCTATGGCTACACCTTC.

The chain couples TRBV6-2 or TRBV6-3 to TRBJ2-6; TRBD1 matches 8 bases. J was trimmed by 4 bases and V by 4 bases; bases with no gene match: 3. The CDR3 is 15 residues long. The germline CDR1 and CDR2 sequences are MNHEY and SVGEGT. The CDR3 reads CASSLQGEGANVLTF. DNA for the CDR3: TGTGCCAGCAGTTTACAGGGGGAGGGGGCCAACGTCCTGACTTTC.

The chain carries TRBV19 and TRBJ2-1; D may be TRBD2 (5 bases). The germline CDR1 and CDR2 sequences are LNHDA and SQIVND (reference sequence). V was cut by 5 bases and J by 3 bases, with 11 bases left in between. CDR3 size: 14 residues. This CDR3 reads CASSRTDNYNEQFF. For the CDR3, the DNA is TGTGCCAGTAGTCGGACTGACAACTACAATGAGCAGTTCTTC.

The CDR3 is CASSKNSGISNEKLFF. The CDR3 region has the DNA TGTGCCAGCAGCAAAAATTCAGGGATCTCTAATGAAAAACTGTTTTTT. This chain joins TRBV11-2 and TRBJ1-4, with D maybe TRBD1 (5 bases). V was pared by 5 bases and J by 3 bases, with 16 bases between. Germline V lookup: CDR1 SGHAT, CDR2 FQNNGV. The length of the CDR3 is 16 residues. The full variable domain, in which reference TRBV11-2 and TRBJ1-4 provide the parts outside the CDR3, is EAGVAQSPRYKIIEKRQSVAFWCNPISGHATLYWYQQILGQGPKLLIQFQNNGVVDDSQLPKDRFSAERLKGVDSTLKIQPAKLEDSAVYLCASSKNSGISNEKLFFGSGTQLSVL.

The chain joins TRBV6-5 to TRBJ1-6; D is uncertain. Germline V gene data show CDR1 as MNHEY and CDR2 as SVGAGI. The V gene lost 5 bases and the J gene lost 11 bases, with 10 bases spanning the gap. This CDR3 contains 12 residues. CDR3 amino acids: CASSPGLTPLHF. CDR3 nucleotide sequence: TGTGCCAGCAGTCCCGGACTCACACCCCTCCACTTT.

V usage is TRBV6-5 and J usage is TRBJ2-7, with a tentative D call TRBD2 (6 bases). V was trimmed by 5 bases and J by 1 base, leaving 9 bases between them. The CDR3 totals 13 residues. From germline, CDR1 is MNHEY and CDR2 SVGAGI. DNA for the CDR3: TGTGCCAGCAGTATGGCGGGGTCCTACGAGCAGTACGTC. Amino acid sequence: CASSMAGSYEQYV.

The V call is TRBV6-5, the J call TRBJ1-1; no clear D gene. Germline V lookup: CDR1 MNHEY, CDR2 SVGAGI. This CDR3 has 14 residues. Trimming shortened V by 5 bases and J by 6 bases, and 16 bases separated the two germline ends. CDR3 in DNA: TGTGCCAGCAGTCTTACTCCTGCCGGGTCTGAAGCTTTCTTT. Encoded protein: CASSLTPAGSEAFF.

The rearrangement joins TRBV2 to TRBJ2-5; possible D gene TRBD2, 6 bases. Germline loops: CDR1 SNHLY, CDR2 FYNNEI. V was trimmed by 1 base and J by 5 bases, leaving 20 bases between them. The CDR3 sequence is 17 residues long. The CDR3 bases are TGTGCCAGCAGTGAAGAGGACTACCCCTCGCTAAGTGAGACCCAGTACTTC. This gives the protein CASSEEDYPSLSETQYF.

The chain recombines TRBV19 with TRBJ2-3; no firm D call. CDR1 is LNHDA and CDR2 is SQIVND in the germline V gene (reference sequence). This CDR3 spans 13 amino acids. V dropped 5 bases and J dropped 1 base, with 7 bases sitting between them. This CDR3 is CASSRLRTDTQYF. CDR3 coding DNA: TGTGCCAGTAGTCGACTCCGCACAGATACGCAGTATTTT. Full variable domain (remainder filled in from reference TRBV19 and TRBJ2-3): DGGITQSPKYLFRKEGQNVTLSCEQNLNHDAMYWYRQDPGQGLRLIYYSQIVNDFQKGDIAEGYSVSREKKESFPLTVTSAQKNPTAFYLCASSRLRTDTQYFGPGTRLTVL.

The chain is built from TRBV7-8 and TRBJ2-7; 14 bases are shared with TRBD2. The CDR3 totals 17 residues. Per the germline V gene, CDR1 is SGHVS and CDR2 is FQNEAQ. V lost 5 bases, J lost 5 bases, and 11 bases stayed unmatched. The CDR3 spells CASSGRGPGLAGDEQYF. DNA of the CDR3: TGTGCCAGCAGCGGCCGGGGACCGGGACTAGCGGGAGACGAGCAGTACTTC.

This clone appeared once. With only one base between it and a far larger clone, this is likely a read error. The gene calls are TRBV7-2 and TRBJ1-1, with 11 bases identical to TRBD1. The CDR3 has 15 residues. Looked up from germline, CDR1 is SGHTA and CDR2 is FQGNSA. V lost 0 bases, J lost 5 bases, and 2 bases stayed unmatched. The CDR3 is CASSLAGTGGTEAFF. Written as DNA, the CDR3 is TGTGCCAGCAGCTTAGCCGGGACAGGGGGGACTGAAGCTTTCTTT.

The CDR3 DNA is TGTGCCAGCAGTTACGGGACAGGGGAAAATGAGCAGTTCTTC. It specifies CASSYGTGENEQFF. The rearrangement uses TRBV6-5 and TRBJ2-1; 10 bases are shared with TRBD1. The CDR3 contains 14 residues. With V trimmed by 2 bases and J by 7 bases, 2 bases remained unmatched. The germline gives CDR1 MNHEY, CDR2 SVGAGI.

The V call is TRBV7-3, the J call TRBJ1-1, with D possibly being TRBD1 (5 bases). The CDR3 sequence is 13 residues long. Germline CDR1 reads SGHTA; CDR2 reads FQGTGA. Trimming cost V 5 bases and J 4 bases, with 11 bases left between them. This CDR3 is CASSKQEGTEAFF. As DNA, the CDR3 is TGTGCCAGCAGCAAACAGGAGGGCACTGAAGCTTTCTTT.

The chain carries TRBV2 and TRBJ1-5, with no clear D. This CDR3 is built from 16 residues. With 1 base removed from V and 3 bases from J, the gap between germline ends came to 13 bases. Germline V gene lookup returns CDR1 SNHLY and CDR2 FYNNEI. The CDR3, as DNA: TGTGCCAGCAGTGAAGATCTCTCCAGGCTCAATCAGCCCCAGCATTTT. This encodes CASSEDLSRLNQPQHF. Filled out from reference TRBV2 and TRBJ1-5, the complete variable domain reads EPEVTQTPSHQVTQMGQEVILRCVPISNHLYFYWYRQILGQKVEFLVSFYNNEISEKSEIFDDQFSVERPDGSNFTLKIRSTKLEDSAMYFCASSEDLSRLNQPQHFGDGTRLSIL.

This clone occurred a few times. This chain joins TRBV28 and TRBJ2-3; 7 nucleotides match TRBD2. Unmatched junction bases numbered 13, after V lost 6 bases and J lost 1 base. Germline-derived CDR1 and CDR2 are MDHEN and SYDVKM. The CDR3 loop spans 17 amino acids. CDR3 in amino acids: CASSSLSGLAGTDTQYF. DNA of the CDR3: TGTGCCAGCAGCAGTTTAAGCGGGCTAGCGGGCACAGATACGCAGTATTTT.

This clone was seen more than once but under ten times. The gene calls are TRBV6-5 and TRBJ1-1; D gene uncertain. The length of the CDR3 is 14 residues. The germline V gene encodes CDR1 MNHEY and CDR2 SVGAGI. V lost 6 bases to trimming and J lost 4 bases, with 15 bases between them. CDR3 DNA sequence: TGTGCCAGCAGCCTTTTCCTTCAAGCCACTGAAGCTTTCTTT. Amino acid sequence: CASSLFLQATEAFF.

The rearrangement uses TRBV3-1 (or the pseudogene TRBV3-2) and TRBJ1-1; tentative D call: TRBD1 (5 bases). Trimming took off 3 bases at V and 2 bases at J, with 7 bases between the two ends. The CDR3 is 13 residues long. The germline CDR1 and CDR2 sequences are LGHDT and YNNKEL (reference sequence). CDR3 sequence reads: CASSHGQNTEAFF. The CDR3 DNA reads as TGTGCCAGCAGCCACGGACAAAACACTGAAGCTTTCTTT.

This clone was observed once. V gene TRBV9 combines with J gene TRBJ2-3; tentatively, D is TRBD1 (5 bases). The germline V gene encodes CDR1 SGDLS and CDR2 YYNGEE. This CDR3 region has 16 residues. V gave up 0 bases and J gave up 4 bases, with 15 bases separating them. Here the CDR3 DNA reads TGTGCCAGCAGCGTAGGTCAGGGAAGGATTGCAGATACGCAGTATTTT. It codes for CASSVGQGRIADTQYF. The complete variable domain, with remaining parts taken from reference TRBV9 and TRBJ2-3, reads DSGVTQTPKHLITATGQRVTLRCSPRSGDLSVYWYQQSLDQGLQFLIQYYNGEERAKGNILERFSAQQFPDLHSELNLSSLELGDSALYFCASSVGQGRIADTQYFGPGTRLTVL.

CDR3 nucleotides: TGCGCCAGCAGCCAAGATACTGACAGCGCCAAAAACATTCAGTACTTC. Amino acids: CASSQDTDSAKNIQYF. V gene TRBV4-1 combines with J gene TRBJ2-4; possible D gene TRBD1, 5 bases. CDR3 length equals 16 residues. The V end was cut by 0 bases, the J end by 1 base, with 10 bases between. Per germline, CDR1 MGHRA and CDR2 YSYEKL.

This clone was seen at least ten times. Different DNA sequences within this sample yield the same CDR3. The chain recombines TRBV7-8 with TRBJ1-3, with a weak D call TRBD1 (5 bases). V was shortened by 0 bases and J by 0 bases, with 6 bases between the two germline ends. The CDR3 is 15 residues long. Germline V CDR1 and CDR2: SGHVS, FQNEAQ. CDR3: CASSLATDSGNTIYF. CDR3 bases: TGTGCCAGCAGCTTAGCGACAGACTCTGGAAACACCATATATTTT.

The V and J genes are TRBV6-5 and TRBJ2-7; no clear D. The length of the CDR3 is 13 residues. V shed 6 bases and J shed 6 bases, with 15 bases lying between them. Germline V gene sequence: CDR1 MNHEY, CDR2 SVGAGI. The CDR3 DNA is TGTGCCAGCAGCTCCCGCAGTTCTGGCGAGCAGTACTTC. Protein product: CASSSRSSGEQYF.